A single sample is the source of the 23 T cell receptor beta chains below, sequenced in a study of T-cell reconstitution after alpha-beta-depleted transplantation in children. Preparing the TCRbeta library involved the use of unique molecular identifiers. TCRdb re-derived calls from the PCR reads in MiXCR, one entry per CDR3 protein. The table shows 140,000 to 150,000 distinct CDR3 sequences, with 8.8% occurring only once. Material: PBMCs, mostly from graft donor cells, obtained 180 days after TCRalphabeta/CD19-depleted stem cell transplant. The receptors come from a female patient aged 2-15 years who had a stem cell transplant for congenital amegakaryocytic thrombocytopenia, so the T cells may come from the graft donor.

This clonotype was detected many times. V usage is TRBV28 and J usage is TRBJ1-5; D gene ambiguous. Germline loops: CDR1 MDHEN, CDR2 SYDVKM. CDR3 size: 16 residues. Trimming removed 6 bases at V and 0 bases at J, with 15 bases between. The CDR3 protein is CASSLRTGFSNQPQHF. CDR3 nucleotides: TGTGCCAGCAGCCTCAGGACCGGGTTTAGCAATCAGCCCCAGCATTTT.

This clonotype was detected ten times or more. The chain recombines TRBV7-8 with TRBJ1-2, with a weak D call TRBD1 (5 bases). This CDR3 comprises 14 residues. The germline V gene encodes CDR1 SGHVS and CDR2 FQNEAQ. V was trimmed by 0 bases and J by 5 bases, leaving 10 bases between them. In nucleotides, the CDR3 is TGTGCCAGCAGCTTAGCTGGGACGGGATATGGCTACACCTTC. Translated, it gives CASSLAGTGYGYTF.

This clonotype has at least ten counts. The V call is TRBV7-2, the J call TRBJ1-2; TRBD1 agrees at 12 bases. CDR3 length: 15 residues. Per germline, CDR1 SGHTA and CDR2 FQGNSA. V was pared by 3 bases and J by 7 bases, with 6 bases of the junction left unmatched. CDR3 nucleotide sequence: TGTGCCAGCAGCTTTCCGGGACAGGGGGCTCTTGGCTACACCTTC. Protein: CASSFPGQGALGYTF.

This clonotype was seen at least ten times. The chain carries TRBV29-1 and TRBJ2-2, with a tentative D call TRBD2 (5 bases). The germline CDR1 and CDR2 sequences are SQVTM and ANQGSEA. This CDR3 comprises 14 residues. V was cut by 5 bases and J by 14 bases, with 24 bases left in between. Here the CDR3 reads CSVRGASEREQLFF. The CDR3 nucleotides are TGCAGCGTTCGGGGTGCCTCCGAGAGGGAACAACTGTTTTTT.

The sample holds many counts of this clonotype. This chain connects TRBV11-2 to TRBJ1-5; D is unclear. Germline CDR1 reads SGHAT; CDR2 reads FQNNGV. The CDR3 is 15 residues long. V was pared by 1 base and J by 3 bases, with 10 bases between. CDR3 nucleotides: TGTGCCAGCAGCTTAGCGGGAACCAACAATCAGCCCCAGCATTTT. Its translation: CASSLAGTNNQPQHF.

V and J are TRBV6-1 and TRBJ2-7, with a tentative D call TRBD1 (6 bases). Germline V lookup: CDR1 MNHNS, CDR2 SASEGT. The V and J ends lost 5 bases and 0 bases respectively, with 11 bases between them. The CDR3 has 14 amino acids. CDR3 coding DNA: TGTGCCAGCAGTCAGGGGTTCATCTCCTACGAGCAGTACTTC. Translating gives CASSQGFISYEQYF.

Ten or more counts support this clonotype. The gene calls are TRBV9 and TRBJ2-6, with D hard to call. The V and J ends lost 1 base and 2 bases respectively, with 7 bases between them. Germline CDR1 and CDR2: SGDLS and YYNGEE. CDR3 length: 15 amino acids. The CDR3 loop is CASSVLGAGANVLTF. The DNA for the CDR3 is TGTGCCAGCAGCGTACTGGGTGCTGGGGCCAACGTCCTGACTTTC.

This clonotype was picked up many times. This chain links TRBV12-3 or TRBV12-4 with TRBJ1-1; TRBD1 is a possible D gene (5 bases). V dropped 7 bases and J dropped 4 bases, with 13 bases sitting between them. The CDR3 is made up of 13 amino acids. The CDR3 DNA reads as TGTGCCAGCACCGGGGGAGTAGGCACTGAAGCTTTCTTT. This gives the protein CASTGGVGTEAFF.

This clonotype has more than one count but fewer than ten. The V gene is TRBV7-2, the J gene TRBJ2-2; TRBD2 aligns across 10 bases. J was trimmed by 4 bases and V by 2 bases; bases with no gene match: 1. Looked up from germline, CDR1 is SGHTA and CDR2 is FQGNSA. The CDR3 loop spans 15 amino acids. The CDR3 nucleotides are TGTGCCAGCAGCTTATCTAGCGGGAGCACCGGGGAGCTGTTTTTT. Its translation: CASSLSSGSTGELFF. The full variable domain, completed using reference TRBV7-2 and TRBJ2-2, is GAGVSQSPSNKVTEKGKDVELRCDPISGHTALYWYRQSLGQGLEFLIYFQGNSAPDKSGLPSDRFSAERTGGSVSTLTIQRTQQEDSAVYLCASSLSSGSTGELFFGEGSRLTVL.

This clonotype was recorded many times. The V and J genes are TRBV6-5 and TRBJ1-5, with a weak D call TRBD1 (6 bases). With 1 base removed from V and 0 bases from J, the gap between germline ends came to 19 bases. From germline, CDR1 is MNHEY and CDR2 SVGAGI. The CDR3 sequence is 19 residues long. As DNA, the CDR3 is TGTGCCAGCAGTTACTTGAAGGGGGGCGGAGGCGATAGCAATCAGCCCCAGCATTTT. It is translated as CASSYLKGGGGDSNQPQHF.

This clonotype has at least ten counts. The CDR3 sequence is CASRDDQTPFF. The CDR3 coding sequence is TGTGCCAGCAGGGATGACCAGACTCCGTTCTTC. The chain carries TRBV6-1 and TRBJ2-1; D unclear. This CDR3 comprises 11 residues. Deletions cut 6 bases from V and 15 bases from J, with 15 bases between. Germline V gene data show CDR1 as MNHNS and CDR2 as SASEGT.

This chain joins TRBV28 and TRBJ1-1, with 7 bases fitting TRBD1. Trimming removed 2 bases from V and 1 base from J; junction bases left unmatched: 4. CDR3 length: 15 residues. Per the germline V gene, CDR1 is MDHEN and CDR2 is SYDVKM. The CDR3 here is CASSLHSGGNTEAFF. CDR3 DNA sequence: TGTGCCAGCAGTTTACACTCAGGGGGGAACACTGAAGCTTTCTTT.

At least ten counts were recorded for this clonotype. V gene TRBV7-2 combines with J gene TRBJ2-3; 7 bases are a match to TRBD1. The ends lost 2 bases at V and 5 bases at J; junction bases unmatched: 7. CDR1 SGHTA and CDR2 FQGNSA come from the germline V gene. The CDR3 covers 15 residues. CDR3 in amino acids: CASSLSTGARDTQYF. CDR3 sequence (DNA): TGTGCCAGCAGCTTAAGCACAGGGGCAAGAGATACGCAGTATTTT.

This clonotype was seen repeatedly, ten times or more. The chain has TRBV5-1 and TRBJ2-7; 8 bases map to TRBD1. V was pared by 0 bases and J by 2 bases, with 7 bases of the junction left unmatched. Germline CDR1 reads SGHRS; CDR2 reads YFSETQ. The CDR3 sequence is 16 residues long. This CDR3 is CASSLGVRGLTYEQYF. The CDR3 nucleotides are TGCGCCAGCAGCTTGGGAGTCAGGGGGCTTACCTACGAGCAGTACTTC.

At least ten counts were recorded for this clonotype. This sequence joins TRBV4-2 and TRBJ2-7, with 8 nucleotides matching TRBD2. V lost 4 bases, J lost 5 bases, and 10 bases stayed unmatched. The CDR3 runs 15 residues. Germline V gene sequence: CDR1 LGHNA, CDR2 YNFKEQ. In DNA form, the CDR3 reads TGTGCCAGCAGCCCGGTCCCGGGACTAGAGGACGAGCAGTACTTC. Translated, it gives CASSPVPGLEDEQYF.

This clonotype was observed a few times. The genes are TRBV6-1 and TRBJ2-2, with a tentative D call TRBD1 (5 bases). CDR1 is MNHNS, CDR2 SASEGT, per germline. The length of the CDR3 is 14 residues. V was clipped by 7 bases and J by 2 bases, with 11 bases between them. The CDR3 reads CASNADRNTGELFF. DNA of the CDR3: TGTGCCAGCAATGCAGACAGAAACACCGGGGAGCTGTTTTTT.

This clonotype has at least ten counts. This rearrangement joins TRBV12-3 or TRBV12-4 to TRBJ2-3; D is perhaps TRBD2 (6 bases). This CDR3 has 15 residues. V was clipped by 10 bases and J by 0 bases, with 17 bases between them. CDR3 sequence reads: CATIASGYSTDTQYF. DNA for the CDR3: TGTGCCACGATAGCCAGCGGGTATAGCACAGATACGCAGTATTTT.

The rearrangement joins TRBV6-4 to TRBJ2-2, with D possibly TRBD1 on 5 matching bases. Trimming removed 10 bases at V and 2 bases at J, with 17 bases between. Germline V gene sequence: CDR1 MRHNA, CDR2 SNTAGT. CDR3 length equals 15 residues. CDR3 in amino acids: CATRQSPFNTGELFF. In DNA form, the CDR3 reads TGTGCCACCCGACAGAGCCCGTTTAACACCGGGGAGCTGTTTTTT.

This clonotype appeared many times. The genes are TRBV12-3 or TRBV12-4 and TRBJ2-1; the match to TRBD2 covers 9 bases. V lost 8 bases and J lost 6; bases outside the gene matches: 14. The CDR3 is 16 residues long. The chain's CDR3 is CASGWRGREVGNEQFF. CDR3 nucleotides: TGTGCCAGCGGTTGGCGCGGGAGGGAGGTCGGCAATGAGCAGTTCTTC.

This clonotype was counted many times. The V call is TRBV20-1, the J call TRBJ1-1; no clear D gene. Germline CDR1 is DFQATT and CDR2 is SNEGSKA (reference sequence). There are 9 residues in the CDR3. Trimming took off 6 bases at V and 7 bases at J, with 6 bases between the two ends. CDR3 region: CSAGSEAFF. CDR3 sequence (DNA): TGCAGTGCGGGGAGTGAAGCTTTCTTT.

This clonotype was observed many times. This rearrangement joins TRBV10-3 to TRBJ1-2, with no clear D. The CDR3 loop spans 14 amino acids. Germline V gives CDR1 ENHRY, CDR2 SYGVKD. Trimming removed 4 bases at V and 4 bases at J, with 13 bases between. The CDR3 DNA reads as TGTGCCATCAGTGCTGAAGGCGCCTCCTATGGCTACACCTTC. Its protein is CAISAEGASYGYTF.

With regard to this clonotype: This sequence may be a read error, since a much larger clone differs from it by one base. The CDR3 bases are TGCGCCAGCAGCTTGGGGGGGAGTAACAATCAGCCCCAGCATTTT. Protein sequence: CASSLGGSNNQPQHF. This sequence joins TRBV5-1 and TRBJ1-5; D might be TRBD1 (5 bases). Germline V lookup: CDR1 SGHRS, CDR2 YFSETQ. The CDR3 consists of 15 residues. Trimming stripped 0 bases from V and 3 bases from J, with 10 bases between.

This chain connects TRBV20-1 to TRBJ2-3; D is tentatively TRBD1 or TRBD2 (6 bases each). CDR3 size: 15 residues. The germline gives CDR1 DFQATT, CDR2 SNEGSKA (reference sequence). Deletions cut 6 bases from V and 0 bases from J, with 16 bases between. CDR3 region: CSARDSGQSTDTQYF. The DNA for the CDR3 is TGCAGTGCCAGGGACTCAGGACAGAGCACAGATACGCAGTATTTT.